The clone carrying this T cell receptor beta chain appeared many times. What it binds is unknown. Documented time point: newly diagnosed GD, antithyroid drugs for less than 3 months. RNA from PBMCs was the source of the TCR library. CDR3-region Arm-PCR and iRepertoire HTBI primers produced the TCR beta libraries. In TCRdb, the multiplex PCR reads were re-called with MiXCR into one record per CDR3 protein. The repertoire consists of a few hundred thousand distinct CDR3 sequences, with around 17% occurring once and the leading ten covering about 25%. V lost 8 bases, J lost 2 bases, and 9 bases stayed unmatched. CDR3 length: 16 residues. Germline-derived CDR1 and CDR2 are MDHEN and SYDVKM. The sample belongs to a study of regulatory T cells in long-lasting Graves disease. The study's findings and limits: More public clonotypes were shared by persistent patients (around 2,800) than by new patients (more than 950).

The sample also formed part of further work on T cells in Graves' hyperthyroidism and ophthalmopathy. That study adds: HTBI primers were the set used in a first-round RT-PCR of the TCR CDR3.

The starting material was peripheral blood mononuclear cells (PBMCs), obtained at new diagnosis, from a patient treated with antithyroid drugs. V is TRBV28 and J is TRBJ2-1, with 10 nucleotides matching TRBD2. The clonotype originates from a woman aged 18 to 35 with Graves disease. CDR3 bases: TGTGCCAGCCGAAGCGGGACTAGCGCTACCTACAATGAGCAGTTCTTC. Its translation is CASRSGTSATYNEQFF.